A single sample gave rise to the 16 T cell receptor beta chains below, sequenced in a study of cytomegalovirus exposure and HLA in healthy donors. In the PCR, 60 Vbeta and 13 Jbeta primers were used. This table comes from immunoSEQ multiplex PCR, and its TCRdb copy is limited to in-frame clones, with some not included. Of 150,000 to 180,000 clones listed, roughly 77% are singletons. The specimen sequenced was PBMCs. The receptor set was obtained from a man under 40 in good health and CMV-seropositive.

The genes are TRBV29-1 and TRBJ2-2, with a possible D match to TRBD2 (5 bases). Trimming took off 7 bases at V and 6 bases at J, with 12 bases between the two ends. CDR3 length equals 12 residues. CDR1 and CDR2 from the germline V gene are SQVTM and ANQGSEA. The CDR3 here is CSGGSGAGELFF. The DNA of the CDR3 is TGCAGCGGAGGGAGTGGGGCCGGGGAGCTGTTTTTT.

The gene calls are TRBV7-2 and TRBJ2-7; D is possibly TRBD1 (5 bases). The CDR3 consists of 14 residues. The germline CDR1 and CDR2 sequences are SGHTA and FQGNSA. Trimming stripped 3 bases from V and 3 bases from J, with 12 bases between. The DNA for the CDR3 is TGTGCCAGCAGCTTCACAGGTGTTGGCTACGAGCAGTACTTC. Translation: CASSFTGVGYEQYF.

This clone is a singleton in its sample. The rearrangement joins TRBV10-1 to TRBJ1-1; D gene ambiguous. Trimming stripped 6 bases from V and 0 bases from J, with 8 bases between. The CDR3 covers 13 residues. Germline V gene sequence: CDR1 WNHNN, CDR2 SYGVQD (reference sequence). CDR3 sequence: CASRSTVNTEAFF. DNA of the CDR3: TGCGCCAGCAGATCTACGGTGAACACTGAAGCTTTCTTT.

The chain carries TRBV28 and TRBJ2-7, with 7 bases fitting TRBD1. This CDR3 has 15 residues. V dropped 6 bases and J dropped 0; count of bases not matched to a gene: 8. Germline V gene sequence: CDR1 MDHEN, CDR2 SYDVKM. CDR3 nucleotides: TGTGCCAGCAGATCGGGACAGAGAAGCTCCTACGAGCAGTACTTC. Its translation is CASRSGQRSSYEQYF.

The rearrangement uses TRBV10-3 and TRBJ1-1, with 8 positions matching TRBD1. Trimming at V came to 5 bases and at J to 3 bases, leaving 5 bases not matched to a gene. CDR3 length equals 14 residues. Germline-derived CDR1 and CDR2 are ENHRY and SYGVKD. DNA of the CDR3: TGTGCCATCAGTAAGACAGGGGTTGACACTGAAGCTTTCTTT. Translating gives CAISKTGVDTEAFF.

The chain has TRBV13 and TRBJ2-4, with D maybe TRBD1 (6 bases). The germline V and J ends were trimmed by 5 bases and 1 base, with 9 bases remaining between them. The CDR3 length is 14 residues. CDR1 is PRHDT, CDR2 FYEKMQ, per germline (reference sequence). The CDR3 is CASSLTGAKNIQYF. The CDR3 nucleotides are TGTGCCAGCAGCCTCACAGGGGCCAAAAACATTCAGTACTTC. The full variable domain, in which reference TRBV13 and TRBJ2-4 provide the parts outside the CDR3, is AAGVIQSPRHLIKEKRETATLKCYPIPRHDTVYWYQQGPGQDPQFLISFYEKMQSDKGSIPDRFSAQQFSDYHSELNMSSLELGDSALYFCASSLTGAKNIQYFGAGTRLSVL.

This clone was seen only once. This rearrangement joins TRBV21-1 to TRBJ2-7; TRBD1 is the table's D call, not checked against the DNA. TRBV21-1 is assigned pseudogene status. The CDR3 loop spans 18 amino acids. CDR3 nucleotides: TGTGCCAGCAGCACCACCGATACCCAGACAGGGAGCTCCTACGAGCAGTACTTC. This translates into CASSTTDTQTGSSYEQYF.

This clone was detected once. This rearrangement joins TRBV18 to TRBJ2-5, with 8 nucleotides matching TRBD1. CDR1 and CDR2 (germline): KGHSH, LQKENI. The CDR3 is 15 residues long. The trim removed 6 bases at V and 4 bases at J, leaving 10 bases unmatched. The CDR3 nucleotides read TGTGCCAGCTCCAGTATCCAGGGGGCTTCAGAGACCCAGTACTTC. Its translation: CASSSIQGASETQYF.

This chain's CDR3 is CASSPVAGLNTGELFF. The CDR3 coding sequence is TGTGCCAGCTCACCAGTCGCAGGGTTGAACACCGGGGAGCTGTTTTTT. The rearrangement links TRBV18 to TRBJ2-2; a possible D gene is TRBD1 (5 bases). Germline CDR1 KGHSH, CDR2 LQKENI. The CDR3 length is 16 residues. Between the trimmed V and J ends, which lost 2 bases and 1 base, there was a span of 11 bases.

This sequence joins TRBV7-3 and TRBJ1-2; 9 nucleotides match TRBD1. Germline V gives CDR1 SGHTA, CDR2 FQGTGA. This CDR3 contains 15 residues. Germline trimming cut 4 bases from V and 7 bases from J; bases unmatched to any gene: 10. In DNA form, the CDR3 reads TGTGCCAGCAGCTCCGGGACAGGGCCCGGAGGTGGCTACACCTTC. Translating it yields CASSSGTGPGGGYTF.

The chain carries TRBV5-6 and TRBJ2-2, with a weak D call TRBD1 (5 bases). V lost 1 base and J 5 bases, leaving 12 bases between the germline ends. Germline V gene lookup returns CDR1 SGHDT and CDR2 YYEEEE. The CDR3 sequence is 15 residues long. Here the CDR3 DNA reads TGTGCCAGCAGCTTGAGACAGAAAAAAACCGGGGAGCTGTTTTTT. Translation gives CASSLRQKKTGELFF. Looking up the rest from reference TRBV5-6 and TRBJ2-2 gives the full variable domain: DAGVTQSPTHLIKTRGQQVTLRCSPKSGHDTVSWYQQALGQGPQFIFQYYEEEERQRGNFPDRFSGHQFPNYSSELNVNALLLGDSALYLCASSLRQKKTGELFFGEGSRLTVL.

The rearrangement uses TRBV9 and TRBJ2-2, with 9 nucleotides matching TRBD2. With V trimmed by 0 bases and J by 0 bases, 0 bases remained unmatched. CDR1 and CDR2 from the germline V gene are SGDLS and YYNGEE. The CDR3 spans 16 residues. DNA of the CDR3: TGTGCCAGCAGCGTAGAGCGGGGGGCGAACACCGGGGAGCTGTTTTTT. This sequence encodes CASSVERGANTGELFF.

The rearrangement links TRBV1 to TRBJ2-3; the D call TRBD2 from the table was never checked on the DNA. TRBV1 is labeled a pseudogene. The CDR3 totals 14 residues. The CDR3 bases are TGCACCAGCAGCCTCAAGCGGGGCACAGATACGCAGTATTTT. Translation gives CTSSLKRGTDTQYF.

CDR3 sequence: CASSLVGGAGHEQYF. In DNA, the CDR3 is TGTGCCAGCAGCTTAGTGGGAGGGGCCGGCCACGAGCAGTACTTC. This chain connects TRBV7-6 to TRBJ2-7, with 7 nucleotides matching TRBD2. V dropped 1 base and J dropped 5; count of bases not matched to a gene: 8. The germline V gene has CDR1 SGHVS and CDR2 FNYEAQ. There are 15 residues in the CDR3.

On this clone: One junction end disagrees with the germline gene, perhaps due to a read error. The J gene is TRBJ2-7, the V gene TRBV6-5, with TRBD2 as a possible D gene (7 bases). Germline V gene lookup returns CDR1 MNHEY and CDR2 SVGAGI. The CDR3 contains 14 residues. The DNA for the CDR3 is TGTGCCAGCAGTTACACTCGCCTGGGGGGGCCTAAGGACTTC. Translated, it gives CASSYTRLGGPKDF.

V usage is TRBV2 and J usage is TRBJ1-2; 10 nucleotides line up with TRBD1. CDR3 length: 16 amino acids. Germline V gives CDR1 SNHLY, CDR2 FYNNEI. The J segment lost 1 base and the V segment lost 4 bases, leaving 6 bases of the junction unmatched. Written as DNA, the CDR3 is TGTGCCAGCAGTGGGGGACAGGGGTTATTTAACTATGGCTACACCTTC. Protein: CASSGGQGLFNYGYTF.